This record looks at one T cell receptor (beta chain) sequence and its context. This entry is derived from a study of blood T cell repertoires in COVID-19. Study information: Whether acute or convalescent, the COVID-19 samples came from the United States, Italy and Spain. T cells, B-cell-depleted T cells, or PBMCs supplied cDNA or gDNA.

The method was immunoSEQ multiplex PCR; TCRdb's version includes in-frame clones alone and lacks a portion of them. The repertoire holds approximately 310,000 clones, with more than 70% as singletons. This CDR3 spans 14 amino acids. With 0 bases removed from V and 1 base from J, the gap between germline ends came to 7 bases. The germline gives CDR1 SEHNR, CDR2 FQNEAQ (reference sequence). The V gene is TRBV7-9, the J gene TRBJ2-7, with unresolved D. Sequenced sample: peripheral blood. The TCR comes from a woman between 50 and 59 years old who had recovered from COVID-19. The CDR3 DNA follows: TGTGCCAGCAGCTTAGCGCACAGATCCTACGAGCAGTACTTC. This gives the protein CASSLAHRSYEQYF.